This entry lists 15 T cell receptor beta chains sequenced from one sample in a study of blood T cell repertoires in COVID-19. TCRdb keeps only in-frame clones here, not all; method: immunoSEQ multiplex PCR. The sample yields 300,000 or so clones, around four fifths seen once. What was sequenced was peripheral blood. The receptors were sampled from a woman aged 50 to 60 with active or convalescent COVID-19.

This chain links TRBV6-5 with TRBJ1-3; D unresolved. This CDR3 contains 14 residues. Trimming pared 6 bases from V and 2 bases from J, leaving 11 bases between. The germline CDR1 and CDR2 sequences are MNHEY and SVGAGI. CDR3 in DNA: TGTGCCAGCAGGCGGAGGGCCCCTGGAAACACCATATATTTT. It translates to CASRRRAPGNTIYF.

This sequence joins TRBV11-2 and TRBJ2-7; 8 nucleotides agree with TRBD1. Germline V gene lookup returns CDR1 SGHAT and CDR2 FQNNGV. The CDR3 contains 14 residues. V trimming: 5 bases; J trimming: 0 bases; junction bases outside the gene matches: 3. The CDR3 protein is CASSMDRASYEQYF. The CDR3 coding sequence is TGTGCCAGCAGCATGGACAGGGCCTCCTACGAGCAGTACTTC.

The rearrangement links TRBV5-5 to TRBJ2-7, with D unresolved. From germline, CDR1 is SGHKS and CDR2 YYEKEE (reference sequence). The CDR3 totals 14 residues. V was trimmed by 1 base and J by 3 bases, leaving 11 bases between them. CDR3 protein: CASSLNPIGYEQYF. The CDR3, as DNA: TGTGCCAGCAGCTTGAACCCGATCGGCTACGAGCAGTACTTC.

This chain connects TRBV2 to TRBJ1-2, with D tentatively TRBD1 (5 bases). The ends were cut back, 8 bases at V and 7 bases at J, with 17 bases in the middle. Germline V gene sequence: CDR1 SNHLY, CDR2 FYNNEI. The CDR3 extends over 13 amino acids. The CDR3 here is CASAPGFLGGYTF. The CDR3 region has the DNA TGTGCCAGCGCCCCAGGGTTCCTTGGTGGCTACACCTTC.

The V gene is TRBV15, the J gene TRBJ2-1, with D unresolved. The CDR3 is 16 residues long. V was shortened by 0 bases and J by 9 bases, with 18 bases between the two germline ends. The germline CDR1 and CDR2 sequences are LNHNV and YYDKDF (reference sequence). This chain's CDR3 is CATSRDLSHRASEQFF. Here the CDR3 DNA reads TGTGCCACCAGCAGAGATCTTAGCCATCGAGCGAGTGAGCAGTTCTTC. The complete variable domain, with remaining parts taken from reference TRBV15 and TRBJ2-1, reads DAMVIQNPRYQVTQFGKPVTLSCSQTLNHNVMYWYQQKSSQAPKLLFHYYDKDFNNEADTPDNFQSRRPNTSFCFLDIRSPGLGDTAMYLCATSRDLSHRASEQFFGPGTRLTVL.

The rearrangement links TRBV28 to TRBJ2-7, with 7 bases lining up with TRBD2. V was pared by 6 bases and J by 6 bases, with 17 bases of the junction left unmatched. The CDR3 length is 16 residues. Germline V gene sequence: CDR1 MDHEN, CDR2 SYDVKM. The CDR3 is CASSPPLGRKRGEQYF. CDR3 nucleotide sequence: TGTGCCAGCAGCCCTCCCCTCGGGAGGAAAAGGGGCGAGCAGTACTTC.

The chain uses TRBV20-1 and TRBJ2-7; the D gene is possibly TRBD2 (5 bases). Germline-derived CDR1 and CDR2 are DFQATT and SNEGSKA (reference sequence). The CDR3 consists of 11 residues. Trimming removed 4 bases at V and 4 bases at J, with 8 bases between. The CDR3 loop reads CSANRGYEQYF. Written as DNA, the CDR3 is TGCAGTGCTAACCGCGGGTACGAGCAGTACTTC.

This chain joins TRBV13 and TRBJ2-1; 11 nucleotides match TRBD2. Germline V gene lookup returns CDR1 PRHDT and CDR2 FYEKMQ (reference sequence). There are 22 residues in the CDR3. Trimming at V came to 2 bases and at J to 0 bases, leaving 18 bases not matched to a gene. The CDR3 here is CASSLFSILGLAGASSYNEQFF. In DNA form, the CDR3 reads TGTGCCAGCAGCTTATTCTCTATCCTCGGACTAGCGGGCGCGAGCTCCTACAATGAGCAGTTCTTC.

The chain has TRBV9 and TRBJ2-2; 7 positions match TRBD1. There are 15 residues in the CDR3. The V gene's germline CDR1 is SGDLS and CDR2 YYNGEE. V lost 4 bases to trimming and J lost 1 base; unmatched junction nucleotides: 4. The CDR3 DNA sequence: TGTGCCAGCAGCACCCGGACAGGGAACACCGGGGAGCTGTTTTTT. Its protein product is CASSTRTGNTGELFF.

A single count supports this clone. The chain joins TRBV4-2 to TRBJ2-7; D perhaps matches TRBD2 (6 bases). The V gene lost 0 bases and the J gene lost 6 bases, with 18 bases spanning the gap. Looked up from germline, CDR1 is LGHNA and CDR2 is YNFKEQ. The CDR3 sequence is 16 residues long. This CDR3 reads CASSQDMSGGMGEQYF. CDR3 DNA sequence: TGTGCCAGCAGCCAAGACATGTCAGGAGGGATGGGCGAGCAGTACTTC.

The CDR3 region is CASSLDARNTGELFF. For the CDR3, the DNA is TGTGCCAGCAGCTTAGACGCGCGCAACACCGGGGAGCTGTTTTTT. The gene calls are TRBV11-1 and TRBJ2-2; no reliable D call. CDR1 is SGHAT, CDR2 FQDESV, per germline (reference sequence). The ends were cut back, 1 base at V and 2 bases at J, with 8 bases in the middle. The CDR3 length is 15 residues.

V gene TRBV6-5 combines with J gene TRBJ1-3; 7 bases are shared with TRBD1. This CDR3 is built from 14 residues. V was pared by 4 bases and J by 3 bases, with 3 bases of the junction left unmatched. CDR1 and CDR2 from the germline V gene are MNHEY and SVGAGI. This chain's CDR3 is CASSFRQGGNTIYF. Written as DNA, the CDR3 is TGTGCCAGCAGTTTCCGACAGGGTGGAAACACCATATATTTT.

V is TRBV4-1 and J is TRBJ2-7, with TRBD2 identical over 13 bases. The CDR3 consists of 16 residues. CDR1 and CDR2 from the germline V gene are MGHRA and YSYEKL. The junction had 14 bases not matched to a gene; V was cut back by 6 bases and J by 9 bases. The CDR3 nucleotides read TGCGCCAGCAGTCACACCGGGACTAGCGGGATGGGGGGGCAGTACTTC. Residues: CASSHTGTSGMGGQYF.

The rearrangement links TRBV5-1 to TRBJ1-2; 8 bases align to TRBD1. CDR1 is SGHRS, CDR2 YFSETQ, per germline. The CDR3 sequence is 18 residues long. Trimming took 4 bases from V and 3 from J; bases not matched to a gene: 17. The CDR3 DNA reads TGCGCCAGCAGCGAGTACAGGGGGTATTCGTCGTTGGACTATGGCTACACCTTC. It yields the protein CASSEYRGYSSLDYGYTF.

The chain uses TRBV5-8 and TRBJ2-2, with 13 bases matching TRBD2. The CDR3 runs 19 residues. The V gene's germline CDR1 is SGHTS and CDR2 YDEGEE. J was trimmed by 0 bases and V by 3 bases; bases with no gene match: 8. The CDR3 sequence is CASSWYWTSGSTNTGELFF. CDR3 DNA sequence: TGTGCCAGCAGCTGGTACTGGACTAGCGGGAGCACGAACACCGGGGAGCTGTTTTTT.